One sample yielded the 18 T cell receptor beta chains listed below, sequenced in a study of response to subunit inactivated influenza vaccine. From the RT-PCR reads, TCRdb called clonotypes with MiXCR, one entry per CDR3 protein. The data hold hundreds of thousands of distinct CDR3 sequences, with 14% observed a single time. The specimen comprised PBMCs from blood, sampled 14 to 15 days before vaccination. The receptors were sampled from a man between 45 and 60 years old who received an inactivated influenza vaccine.

This clonotype was seen a handful of times. The rearrangement uses TRBV11-2 and TRBJ2-7; no clear D gene. Germline CDR1 and CDR2: SGHAT and FQNNGV. V was trimmed by 5 bases and J by 3 bases, leaving 14 bases between them. The CDR3 sequence is 14 residues long. The CDR3 sequence: CASSPSRSRYEQYF. The CDR3 bases are TGTGCCAGCAGCCCATCCCGGTCACGCTACGAGCAGTACTTC.

The chain employs TRBV12-3 or TRBV12-4 and TRBJ2-2, with D hard to call. V was trimmed by 3 bases and J by 5 bases, leaving 13 bases between them. The CDR3 is 15 amino acids. CDR3 protein: CASSLSAVYTGELFF. DNA of the CDR3: TGTGCCAGCAGTTTGTCAGCAGTCTATACCGGGGAGCTGTTTTTT.

The V gene is TRBV6-1, the J gene TRBJ2-7, with D possibly TRBD2 on 6 matching bases. The V gene's germline CDR1 is MNHNS and CDR2 SASEGT. The CDR3 is 16 amino acids. V gave up 2 bases and J gave up 2 bases, with 16 bases separating them. The CDR3 nucleotides are TGTGCCAGCAGTGAAAGTTCCAGCGGGCGGACCTACGAGCAGTACTTC. It yields the protein CASSESSSGRTYEQYF.

This clonotype has a handful of counts. The chain employs TRBV18 and TRBJ2-5; tentatively, D is TRBD2 (5 bases). The CDR3 covers 14 residues. V was pared by 3 bases and J by 3 bases, with 11 bases between. Germline V gene sequence: CDR1 KGHSH, CDR2 LQKENI. CDR3 sequence (DNA): TGTGCCAGCTCACCTCCTAGTAGCGAAGAGACCCAGTACTTC. Protein product: CASSPPSSEETQYF. The full variable domain, its missing parts supplied by reference TRBV18 and TRBJ2-5, is NAGVMQNPRHLVRRRGQEARLRCSPMKGHSHVYWYRQLPEEGLKFMVYLQKENIIDESGMPKERFSAEFPKEGPSILRIQQVVRGDSAAYFCASSPPSSEETQYFGPGTRLLVL.

This sequence joins TRBV11-2 and TRBJ2-1, with TRBD1 as a possible D gene (7 bases). V was shortened by 5 bases and J by 7 bases, with 12 bases between the two germline ends. Germline V gives CDR1 SGHAT, CDR2 FQNNGV. The CDR3 is 13 residues long. CDR3 sequence: CASSKTGRNEQFF. CDR3 bases: TGTGCCAGCAGCAAGACAGGGAGGAATGAGCAGTTCTTC.

The chain links TRBV9 to TRBJ2-1; D tentatively fits TRBD1 or TRBD2 (6 bases each). The germline CDR1 and CDR2 sequences are SGDLS and YYNGEE. The CDR3 spans 16 residues. Trimming shortened V by 0 bases and J by 7 bases, and 17 bases separated the two germline ends. In DNA form, the CDR3 reads TGTGCCAGCAGCGTAGGCGGGGACCCGGGGGCGAATGAGCAGTTCTTC. Translating it yields CASSVGGDPGANEQFF.

This clonotype was observed a handful of times. This rearrangement joins TRBV12-3 or TRBV12-4 to TRBJ2-1; D uncertain. The CDR3 totals 14 residues. Trimming left V 0 bases short and J 4 bases short, with 7 bases between. The DNA for the CDR3 is TGTGCCAGCAGTTTAGCCAGACGGTACAATGAGCAGTTCTTC. Residues: CASSLARRYNEQFF.

This clonotype was seen a handful of times. The chain recombines TRBV20-1 with TRBJ2-3; D perhaps matches TRBD2 (5 bases). V was clipped by 4 bases and J by 5 bases, with 16 bases between them. The CDR3 extends over 14 amino acids. From germline, CDR1 is DFQATT and CDR2 SNEGSKA (reference sequence). The CDR3 coding sequence is TGCAGTGCTATCCCCCGGGATCATTTAGATACGCAGTATTTT. It translates to CSAIPRDHLDTQYF.

Only a few counts were recorded for this clonotype. The rearrangement joins TRBV6-1 to TRBJ2-1, with 12 bases that match TRBD2. Germline trimming cut 11 bases from V and 6 bases from J; bases unmatched to any gene: 5. CDR3 length: 13 residues. From germline, CDR1 is MNHNS and CDR2 SASEGT. CDR3 sequence: CASRTSGINEQFF. CDR3 coding DNA: TGTGCCTCCCGGACTAGCGGGATCAATGAGCAGTTCTTC.

J is TRBJ2-5 and V is TRBV11-2; TRBD1 might be the D (6 bases). This CDR3 has 13 residues. Trimming shortened V by 3 bases and J by 5 bases, and 10 bases separated the two germline ends. Germline loops: CDR1 SGHAT, CDR2 FQNNGV. For the CDR3, the DNA is TGTGCCAGCAGCTTGGCTACAGGGGAGACCCAGTACTTC. It is translated as CASSLATGETQYF. Full variable domain (rest looked up from reference TRBV11-2 and TRBJ2-5): EAGVAQSPRYKIIEKRQSVAFWCNPISGHATLYWYQQILGQGPKLLIQFQNNGVVDDSQLPKDRFSAERLKGVDSTLKIQPAKLEDSAVYLCASSLATGETQYFGPGTRLLVL.

In this sample, this clonotype turned up a few times. V is TRBV20-1 and J is TRBJ2-1; no definite D call. Trimming cost V 1 base and J 14 bases, with 3 bases left between them. CDR3 length: 8 residues. Germline loops: CDR1 DFQATT, CDR2 SNEGSKA (reference sequence). In nucleotides, the CDR3 is TGCAGTGCTAGAGGGGAGTTCTTC. It codes for CSARGEFF.

This clonotype has a count of ten or more. V is TRBV5-6 and J is TRBJ2-2; D might be TRBD2 (6 bases). The CDR3 consists of 13 residues. V lost 3 bases and J lost 6, with 9 bases in between. Per the germline V gene, CDR1 is SGHDT and CDR2 is YYEEEE. The CDR3 DNA reads TGTGCCAGCAGCTCCGGGGGTTCCGGGGAGCTGTTTTTT. Protein product: CASSSGGSGELFF.

This clonotype occurred a few times. This chain links TRBV11-1 with TRBJ2-1; 8 bases fit TRBD2. Germline V gene data show CDR1 as SGHAT and CDR2 as FQDESV (reference sequence). The CDR3 covers 15 residues. The trim removed 1 base at V and 5 bases at J, leaving 4 bases unmatched. The CDR3 coding sequence is TGTGCCAGCAGCTTAGATAGCGGGATACACAATGAGCAGTTCTTC. Translating it yields CASSLDSGIHNEQFF.

This clonotype was counted only a few times. The J gene is TRBJ2-1, the V gene TRBV3-1, with 8 positions matching TRBD2. The CDR3 is made up of 15 amino acids. The V segment lost 1 base and the J segment 9 bases; nucleotides outside the gene matches: 8. Germline-derived CDR1 and CDR2 are LGHDT and YNNKEL (reference sequence). CDR3 coding DNA: TGTGCCAGCAGCCAAGTCCGCCTAGCGGGTGCTGAGCAGTTCTTC. It specifies CASSQVRLAGAEQFF.

The chain has TRBV10-3 and TRBJ2-5, with 8 bases fitting TRBD1. The CDR3 sequence is 13 residues long. V dropped 4 bases and J dropped 5; count of bases not matched to a gene: 3. Germline CDR1 is ENHRY and CDR2 is SYGVKD. The CDR3 here is CAISGTGLETQYF. CDR3 coding DNA: TGTGCCATCAGTGGGACAGGGCTGGAGACCCAGTACTTC.

The chain combines TRBV20-1 with TRBJ2-7; D may be TRBD1 or TRBD2 (5 bases each). The CDR3 covers 16 residues. The germline V gene encodes CDR1 DFQATT and CDR2 SNEGSKA (reference sequence). V lost 6 bases and J lost 3, with 24 bases in between. The CDR3 region is CSAIRFGDGVNYEQYF. The DNA of the CDR3 is TGCAGTGCCATACGCTTCGGGGACGGGGTAAACTACGAGCAGTACTTC.

This clonotype was detected a few times. The J gene is TRBJ1-4, the V gene TRBV7-9, with 8 bases matching TRBD1. The CDR3 consists of 16 residues. V was clipped by 4 bases and J by 8 bases; unmatched bases: 12. CDR1 SEHNR and CDR2 FQNEAQ come from the germline V gene (reference sequence). This CDR3 reads CASSSDHRGRREKLFF. For the CDR3, the DNA is TGTGCCAGCAGCTCCGACCACAGGGGGAGGAGAGAAAAACTGTTTTTT.

This clonotype was seen ten or more times. A junction end diverges from the germline sequence, so it may reflect a read error. This rearrangement joins TRBV27 to TRBJ2-2; D is ambiguous. Per the germline V gene, CDR1 is MNHEY and CDR2 is SMNVEV (reference sequence). The CDR3 has 14 amino acids. The CDR3 loop reads CASSLAWNTGELFF. CDR3 coding DNA: TGCGCCAGCAGCTTGGCGTGGAACACCGGGGAGCTGTTTTTT.